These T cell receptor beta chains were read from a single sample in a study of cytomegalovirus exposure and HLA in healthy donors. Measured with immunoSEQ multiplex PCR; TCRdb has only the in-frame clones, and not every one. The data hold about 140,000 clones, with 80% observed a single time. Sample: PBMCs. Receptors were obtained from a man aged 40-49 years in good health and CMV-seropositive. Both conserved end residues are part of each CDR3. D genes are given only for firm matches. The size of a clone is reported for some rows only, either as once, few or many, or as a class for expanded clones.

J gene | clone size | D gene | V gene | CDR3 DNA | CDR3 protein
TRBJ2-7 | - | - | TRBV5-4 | TGTGCCAGCAGCGTGGGTGTCGGGGAGCAGTACTTC | CASSVGVGEQYF
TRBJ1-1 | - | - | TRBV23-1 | TGCGCCAGCAGTCAACAGGGAAAAATGAACACTGAAGCTTTCTTT | CASSQQGKMNTEAFF
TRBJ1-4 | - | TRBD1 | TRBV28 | TGTGCCAGCAGTTCCCGGACAGGTGTGGTTAGGGGACTGTTTTTT | CASSSRTGVVRGLFF
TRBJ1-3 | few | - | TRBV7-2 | TGTGCCAGCAGCTTAGGGACTCTTGGAAACACCATATATTTT | CASSLGTLGNTIYF
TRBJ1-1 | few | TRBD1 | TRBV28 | TGTGCCAGCAGTACAATACAGGGGGTGCGAAAAGCTTTCTTT | CASSTIQGVRKAFF
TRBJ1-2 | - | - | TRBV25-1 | TGTGCCAGCAGTGAAGATAACAGGGAGAGCGGCTACACCTTC | CASSEDNRESGYTF
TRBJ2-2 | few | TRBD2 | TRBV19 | TGTGCCAGTAGTAGTGCTAGCGGGAGCCACACCGGGGAGCTGTTTTTT | CASSSASGSHTGELFF
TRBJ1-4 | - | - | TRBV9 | TGTGCCAGCAGCGCGCGGCCACCTAATGAAAAACTGTTTTTT | CASSARPPNEKLFF
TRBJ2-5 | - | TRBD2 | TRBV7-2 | TGTGCCAGCAGCCTAGCGGGAGGTGGGGAGACCCAGTACTTC | CASSLAGGGETQYF
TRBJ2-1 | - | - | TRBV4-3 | TGCGCCAGCAGCCACCGACTTTTGGCGGCGAGCTCCTACAATGAGCAGTTCTTC | CASSHRLLAASSYNEQFF
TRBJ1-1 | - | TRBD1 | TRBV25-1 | TGTGCCAGCAATAAGAAGACAGGGGGCGAGTACACTGAAGCTTTCTTT | CASNKKTGGEYTEAFF
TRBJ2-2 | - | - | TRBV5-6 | TGTGCCAGCAGCTTGGCGGGACACCCAATAGAGACCGGGGAGCTGTTTTTT | CASSLAGHPIETGELFF
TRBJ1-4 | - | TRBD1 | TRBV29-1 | TGCAGCGTTGAACCAGGACAGGGCAGAAAACTGTTTTTT | CSVEPGQGRKLFF
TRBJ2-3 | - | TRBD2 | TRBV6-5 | TGTGCCAGCAGGGGCGGGAGGGGAGATACGCAGTATTTT | CASRGGRGDTQYF
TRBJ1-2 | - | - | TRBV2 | TGTGCCAGCAGGGGGGACTATACCGCTTATGGCTACACCTTC | CASRGDYTAYGYTF
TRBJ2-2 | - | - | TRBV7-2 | TGTGCCAGCAGCCCGTTAAACACCGGGGAGCTGTTTTTT | CASSPLNTGELFF
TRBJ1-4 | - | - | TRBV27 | TGTGCCAGCAGTGTATATCGCCGGGCAGGGGAGAATGAAAAACTGTTTTTT | CASSVYRRAGENEKLFF
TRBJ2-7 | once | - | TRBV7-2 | TGTGCCAGCAGCCTACGCGCCTACGAGCAGTACTTC | CASSLRAYEQYF
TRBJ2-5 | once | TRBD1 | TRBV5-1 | TGCGCCAGCAGCCTACAGACAGGGGGACGGGAGACCCAGTACTTC | CASSLQTGGRETQYF
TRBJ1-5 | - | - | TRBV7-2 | TGTGCCAGCAGCTTCGCTAGCGGGAGCAATCAGCCCCAGCATTTT | CASSFASGSNQPQHF
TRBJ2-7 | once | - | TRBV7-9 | TGTGCCAGCAGCTCTGCCTACGAGCAGTACTTC | CASSSAYEQYF
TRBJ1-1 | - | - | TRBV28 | TGTGCCAGCAGTTTAGGACAGAACACTGAAGCTTTCTTT | CASSLGQNTEAFF
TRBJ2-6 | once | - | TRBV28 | TGTGCCAGCAGCCCCGACCCAGGCCATGCCTCTGGGGCCAACGTCCTGACTTTC | CASSPDPGHASGANVLTF
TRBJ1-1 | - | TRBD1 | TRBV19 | TGTGCCAGTAGGAACAGGGGTGAGACTGAAGCTTTCTTT | CASRNRGETEAFF
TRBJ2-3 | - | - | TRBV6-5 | TGTGCCAGCAGTAATACACGAACAGATACGCAGTATTTT | CASSNTRTDTQYF
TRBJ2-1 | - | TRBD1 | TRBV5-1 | TGCGCCAGCAGAAACCCGGGACAGGGGTACAATGAGCAGTTCTTC | CASRNPGQGYNEQFF
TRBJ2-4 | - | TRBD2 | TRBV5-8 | TGTGCCAGCAGCTTGTTAGCGGGGGTAAAGGGCATTCAGTACTTC | CASSLLAGVKGIQYF
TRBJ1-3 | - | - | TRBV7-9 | TGTGCCAGCAGCTCTTCGGAGGGAAACACCATATATTTT | CASSSSEGNTIYF
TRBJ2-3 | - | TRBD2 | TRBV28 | TGTGCCGGCGGGACTAGCGGGGGCAGGGATACGCAGTATTTT | CAGGTSGGRDTQYF
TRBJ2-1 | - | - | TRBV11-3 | TGTGCCAGCAGCTTTAATCGGGACTATGAGCAGTTCTTC | CASSFNRDYEQFF
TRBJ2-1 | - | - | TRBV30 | TGTGCCTGGAGCAATGACATAAAGCAGTTCTTC | CAWSNDIKQFF
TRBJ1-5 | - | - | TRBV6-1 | TGTGCCAGCAGCGCACAGGGTCAGCCCCAGCATTTT | CASSAQGQPQHF
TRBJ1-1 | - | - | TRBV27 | TGTGCCAGCAGTCCGCGACAGGCGTACACTGAAGCTTTCTTT | CASSPRQAYTEAFF
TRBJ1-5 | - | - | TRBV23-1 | TGCGCCAGCAGTCAATCGTCGGCAGGGAAGGTAAGCCAGCCCCAGCATTTT | CASSQSSAGKVSQPQHF
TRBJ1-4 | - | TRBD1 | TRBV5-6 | TGTGCCAGCAGCTTGGGGGACAGGGGTGAAAAACTGTTTTTT | CASSLGDRGEKLFF
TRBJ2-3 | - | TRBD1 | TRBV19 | TGTGCCATCCGGGACAGGGGTTCAGATACGCAGTATTTT | CAIRDRGSDTQYF
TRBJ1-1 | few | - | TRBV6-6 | TGTGCCAGCGCCTACCGGTATGGCACTGAAGCTTTCTTT | CASAYRYGTEAFF
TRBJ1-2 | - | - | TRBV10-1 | TGCGCCAGCAGTGCCCAGGGTCGGTATGGCTACACCTTC | CASSAQGRYGYTF
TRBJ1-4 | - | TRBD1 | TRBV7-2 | TGTGCCAGCAGTCGACAGGGTTCAGGTGAAAAACTGTTTTTT | CASSRQGSGEKLFF
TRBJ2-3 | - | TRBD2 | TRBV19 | TGTGCCAGTCGACCTAGCGGGCTAGGGGGAGGCACAGATACGCAGTATTTT | CASRPSGLGGGTDTQYF
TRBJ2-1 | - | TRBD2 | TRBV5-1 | TGCGCCAGCAGCCCCAGGGCCGCGGGAGGGTACAATGAGCAGTTCTTC | CASSPRAAGGYNEQFF
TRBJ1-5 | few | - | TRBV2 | TGTGCCAGCAAAGACAGTATCAATCAGCCCCAGCATTTT | CASKDSINQPQHF
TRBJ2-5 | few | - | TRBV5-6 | TGTGCCAGCAGCTCCCTACCGCGTAGCGAGGAGACCCAGTACTTC | CASSSLPRSEETQYF
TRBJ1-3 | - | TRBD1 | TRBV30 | TGTGCCTGGAGTGTATACCAACCCGGGACAGGGTCTAGAAACACCATATATTTT | CAWSVYQPGTGSRNTIYF
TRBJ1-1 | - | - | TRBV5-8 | TGTGCCAGCAGCCCCGGGGATCTTGATGTACCTGAAGCTTTCTTT | CASSPGDLDVPEAFF
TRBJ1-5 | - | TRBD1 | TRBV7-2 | TGTGCCAGCAGCTCTGGACAGGGGGCCGCTCAGCCCCAGCATTTT | CASSSGQGAAQPQHF
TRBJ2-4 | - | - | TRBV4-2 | TGTGCCAGCAGCCAAGCGAACAGGGTGAGCAAAAACATTCAGTACTTC | CASSQANRVSKNIQYF
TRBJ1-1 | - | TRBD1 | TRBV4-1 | TGCGCCAGCAGCCACGGGACAGTAATGAACACTGAAGCTTTCTTT | CASSHGTVMNTEAFF
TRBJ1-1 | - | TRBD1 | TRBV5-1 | TGCGCCAGCAGCCTGGACAGGGTCACTGAAGCTTTCTTT | CASSLDRVTEAFF
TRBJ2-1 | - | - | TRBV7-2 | TGTGCCAGCAGCCCAGGACTCCGTAGCTCCTACAATGAGCAGTTCTTC | CASSPGLRSSYNEQFF
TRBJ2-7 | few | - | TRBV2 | TGTGCCAGCACAGGGGCTGGTTCCTACGAGCAGTACTTC | CASTGAGSYEQYF
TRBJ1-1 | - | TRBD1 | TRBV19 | TGTGCCAGTAGTTTCTCAGGGGGGCTTACTGAAGCTTTCTTT | CASSFSGGLTEAFF